A single sample is the source of the 27 T cell receptor beta chains below, sequenced in a study of blood T cell repertoires in COVID-19. Using immunoSEQ multiplex PCR, the repertoire was profiled, and TCRdb retains in-frame clones only, with some absent. The sample includes about 140,000 clones, more than 75% of them seen just once. Input material: peripheral blood. All receptors come from a man older than 75 with acute or convalescent COVID-19.

This chain joins TRBV7-6 and TRBJ2-3, with 12 bases lining up with TRBD2. Germline loops: CDR1 SGHVS, CDR2 FNYEAQ. The CDR3 has 17 residues. Trimming took 4 bases from V and 1 from J; bases not matched to a gene: 6. CDR3 sequence reads: CASSSFLAGGGTDTQYF. DNA for the CDR3: TGTGCCAGCAGCTCATTTCTAGCGGGGGGGGGCACAGATACGCAGTATTTT.

This clone has a handful of counts. The chain combines TRBV7-2 with TRBJ2-5, with unresolved D. Germline CDR1 SGHTA, CDR2 FQGNSA. The CDR3 is 15 amino acids. V lost 5 bases and J lost 7, with 20 bases in between. CDR3 protein: CASSPSYIEHGTQYF. In DNA, the CDR3 is TGTGCCAGCAGCCCCTCGTATATTGAGCACGGGACCCAGTACTTC.

This rearrangement joins TRBV6-5 to TRBJ1-1, with a possible D match to TRBD1 (6 bases). The V end was cut by 0 bases, the J end by 1 base, with 12 bases between. The germline V gene has CDR1 MNHEY and CDR2 SVGAGI. The CDR3 contains 16 residues. This CDR3 reads CASSYSQGRGNTEAFF. The CDR3 DNA sequence: TGTGCCAGCAGTTACTCGCAGGGGCGAGGGAACACTGAAGCTTTCTTT.

The chain combines TRBV9 with TRBJ2-1, with TRBD2 as a possible D gene (6 bases). CDR1 and CDR2 from the germline V gene are SGDLS and YYNGEE. The length of the CDR3 is 13 residues. The V end was cut by 7 bases, the J end by 3 bases, with 11 bases between. CDR3 sequence reads: CASDSGVYNEQFF. The CDR3 region has the DNA TGTGCCAGCGATTCGGGGGTCTACAATGAGCAGTTCTTC.

The chain recombines TRBV6-5 with TRBJ1-6, with D possibly matching TRBD1 (5 bases). This CDR3 is built from 14 residues. Between the trimmed V and J ends, which lost 6 bases and 5 bases, there was a span of 11 bases. The V gene's germline CDR1 is MNHEY and CDR2 SVGAGI. CDR3 in amino acids: CASRTDSNNSPLHF. The CDR3 DNA reads as TGTGCCAGCAGGACCGACAGCAATAATTCACCCCTCCACTTT.

V usage is TRBV5-6 and J usage is TRBJ2-3, with 8 bases aligning to TRBD1. The trim removed 4 bases at V and 0 bases at J, leaving 7 bases unmatched. Germline assignment: CDR1 SGHDT and CDR2 YYEEEE. The CDR3 loop spans 16 amino acids. CDR3 residues: CASSGKWTGSTDTQYF. The CDR3 DNA reads as TGTGCCAGCAGCGGGAAGTGGACAGGGAGCACAGATACGCAGTATTTT.

The rearrangement links TRBV5-1 to TRBJ2-2; 7 bases fit TRBD1. Germline V gives CDR1 SGHRS, CDR2 YFSETQ. Losses at the gene ends were 1 base for V and 5 bases for J; bases not matched to a gene: 8. There are 16 residues in the CDR3. The CDR3 coding sequence is TGCGCCAGCAGCTTGAAGGGGGCCCTCGAAACCGGGGAGCTGTTTTTT. It codes for CASSLKGALETGELFF.

The chain recombines TRBV18 with TRBJ2-2; maybe TRBD1 (5 bases). The CDR3 runs to 15 residues. CDR1 and CDR2 from the germline V gene are KGHSH and LQKENI. V dropped 3 bases and J dropped 7 bases, with 15 bases sitting between them. The CDR3 protein is CASSPPARVVGELFF. In DNA, the CDR3 is TGTGCCAGCTCACCTCCCGCCAGGGTAGTCGGGGAGCTGTTTTTT.

V and J are TRBV6-1 and TRBJ2-1; perhaps TRBD1 as D (5 bases). V gave up 0 bases and J gave up 2 bases, with 11 bases separating them. This CDR3 comprises 16 residues. CDR1 is MNHNS, CDR2 SASEGT, per germline. The CDR3 sequence is CASSEAARVAYNEQFF. The DNA for the CDR3 is TGTGCCAGCAGTGAAGCAGCCAGGGTGGCCTACAATGAGCAGTTCTTC.

V and J are TRBV9 and TRBJ2-5; D unclear. Germline values: CDR1 SGDLS, CDR2 YYNGEE. This CDR3 spans 14 amino acids. V was trimmed by 3 bases and J by 5 bases, leaving 14 bases between them. CDR3 loop: CASSANLRFETQYF. The CDR3 bases are TGTGCCAGCAGCGCCAATCTGAGGTTTGAGACCCAGTACTTC.

The V gene is TRBV11-2, the J gene TRBJ1-6, with D unclear. The ends were cut back, 5 bases at V and 7 bases at J, with 15 bases in the middle. The germline gives CDR1 SGHAT, CDR2 FQNNGV. The CDR3 is 15 amino acids. CDR3 DNA: TGTGCCAGCAGCGGCACCGGACTGGGGAATTCACCCCTCCACTTT. Residues: CASSGTGLGNSPLHF. The variable domain in full, completed from reference TRBV11-2 and TRBJ1-6, reads EAGVAQSPRYKIIEKRQSVAFWCNPISGHATLYWYQQILGQGPKLLIQFQNNGVVDDSQLPKDRFSAERLKGVDSTLKIQPAKLEDSAVYLCASSGTGLGNSPLHFGNGTRLTVT.

The rearrangement uses TRBV7-2 and TRBJ2-1; TRBD1 aligns across 8 bases. Germline V gene lookup returns CDR1 SGHTA and CDR2 FQGNSA. The CDR3 runs to 15 residues. V was clipped by 4 bases and J by 8 bases; unmatched bases: 10. This chain's CDR3 is CASSSADRVMDEQFF. The CDR3 DNA reads TGTGCCAGCAGCTCGGCGGACAGGGTAATGGATGAGCAGTTCTTC. The entire variable domain, with the rest obtained from reference TRBV7-2 and TRBJ2-1, is as follows: GAGVSQSPSNKVTEKGKDVELRCDPISGHTALYWYRQSLGQGLEFLIYFQGNSAPDKSGLPSDRFSAERTGGSVSTLTIQRTQQEDSAVYLCASSSADRVMDEQFFGPGTRLTVL.

This sequence joins TRBV11-2 and TRBJ2-6, with D uncertain. Deletions cut 8 bases from V and 0 bases from J, with 11 bases between. This CDR3 is 15 amino acids long. Germline V gives CDR1 SGHAT, CDR2 FQNNGV. CDR3 loop: CASRSLSSGANVLTF. Written as DNA, the CDR3 is TGTGCCAGCCGCTCTCTAAGCTCTGGGGCCAACGTCCTGACTTTC.

The sample holds a few counts of this clone. The chain carries TRBV28 and TRBJ1-1; 7 bases line up with TRBD1. In germline, CDR1 is MDHEN, CDR2 SYDVKM. The CDR3 spans 13 residues. Losses at the gene ends were 8 bases for V and 2 bases for J; bases not matched to a gene: 5. CDR3 coding DNA: TGTGCCAGCCAGGGGGGCGGCAACACTGAAGCTTTCTTT. This translates into CASQGGGNTEAFF.

V and J are TRBV28 and TRBJ2-1, with 9 bases that match TRBD2. CDR3 length equals 16 residues. Germline V gives CDR1 MDHEN, CDR2 SYDVKM. V gave up 5 bases and J gave up 1 base; unmatched junction bases: 6. CDR3 residues: CASSDQRGVSYNEQFF. In DNA form, the CDR3 reads TGTGCCAGCAGTGACCAGCGGGGGGTATCCTACAATGAGCAGTTCTTC.

This chain connects TRBV7-2 to TRBJ2-3, with TRBD2 matching 15 bases. J lost 5 bases, V lost 5 bases, and 5 bases had no gene match. CDR1 is SGHTA, CDR2 FQGNSA, per germline. The CDR3 length is 16 residues. CDR3 coding DNA: TGTGCCAGCAGCCGGACTAGCGGGGGGGCCCTAGATACGCAGTATTTT. The encoded protein is CASSRTSGGALDTQYF.

The chain carries TRBV24-1 and TRBJ1-4; D possibly corresponds to TRBD1 (5 bases). Germline V lookup: CDR1 KGHDR, CDR2 SFDVKD. V was pared by 2 bases and J by 8 bases, with 17 bases between. This CDR3 contains 16 residues. CDR3 sequence (DNA): TGTGCCACCAGTGATTCGACGGGCAGGGTCCACGAAAAACTGTTTTTT. It specifies CATSDSTGRVHEKLFF.

This clone was counted once. The chain carries TRBV2 and TRBJ1-2; D is possibly TRBD1 (5 bases). Germline lookup yields CDR1 SNHLY and CDR2 FYNNEI. V gave up 6 bases and J gave up 0 bases, with 11 bases separating them. CDR3 size: 14 residues. CDR3 amino acids: CASSARQSNYGYTF. CDR3 DNA sequence: TGTGCCAGCAGCGCCAGACAGTCTAACTATGGCTACACCTTC.

The rearrangement links TRBV7-9 to TRBJ2-1, with 8 positions matching TRBD1. Per the germline V gene, CDR1 is SEHNR and CDR2 is FQNEAQ (reference sequence). The V and J ends lost 6 bases and 4 bases, in that order; junction bases with no gene match: 17. CDR3 size: 18 residues. The CDR3, as DNA: TGTGCCAGCAGTATCCCAGGACAGGGTCGTTTGGCGTACAATGAGCAGTTCTTC. It codes for CASSIPGQGRLAYNEQFF. Using reference TRBV7-9 and TRBJ2-1 for the parts outside the CDR3, the full variable domain is DTGVSQNPRHKITKRGQNVTFRCDPISEHNRLYWYRQTLGQGPEFLTYFQNEAQLEKSRLLSDRFSAERPKGSFSTLEIQRTEQGDSAMYLCASSIPGQGRLAYNEQFFGPGTRLTVL.

This chain uses TRBV5-1 with TRBJ1-1, with TRBD1 identical over 8 bases. V lost 1 base, J lost 4 bases, and 6 bases stayed unmatched. The V gene's germline CDR1 is SGHRS and CDR2 YFSETQ. The CDR3 spans 15 residues. CDR3: CASSLFQGAPTEAFF. For the CDR3, the DNA is TGCGCCAGCAGCTTGTTCCAGGGGGCGCCCACTGAAGCTTTCTTT.

The chain is built from TRBV5-5 and TRBJ2-3, with D possibly TRBD1 on 5 matching bases. CDR1 is SGHKS, CDR2 YYEKEE, per germline (reference sequence). Trimming cost V 2 bases and J 3 bases, with 10 bases left between them. CDR3 length: 14 residues. Here the CDR3 DNA reads TGTGCCAGCAGCTTCCAGGGTATTACAGATACGCAGTATTTT. Its protein product is CASSFQGITDTQYF.

This clone was seen just once. V gene TRBV13 combines with J gene TRBJ2-5, with 11 bases aligning to TRBD1. The germline V gene has CDR1 PRHDT and CDR2 FYEKMQ (reference sequence). This CDR3 has 15 residues. V lost 4 bases to trimming and J lost 5 bases; unmatched junction nucleotides: 6. The CDR3 region is CASSSKDRGHETQYF. In DNA, the CDR3 is TGTGCCAGCAGCTCGAAGGACAGGGGGCATGAGACCCAGTACTTC.

The chain joins TRBV3-1 (or the pseudogene TRBV3-2) to TRBJ1-1; maybe TRBD1 (6 bases). CDR3 length equals 12 residues. Germline V gives CDR1 LGHDT, CDR2 YNNKEL (reference sequence). V was pared by 1 base and J by 7 bases, with 7 bases between. The chain's CDR3 is CASSQVGGEAFF. For the CDR3, the DNA is TGTGCCAGCAGCCAAGTAGGGGGTGAAGCTTTCTTT.

The V gene is TRBV5-4, the J gene TRBJ1-2; no firm D call. The ends were cut back, 3 bases at V and 3 bases at J, with 21 bases in the middle. There are 17 residues in the CDR3. CDR1 is SGHNT and CDR2 is YYREEE in the germline V gene (reference sequence). CDR3 protein: CASSSESWGGRDYGYTF. Here the CDR3 DNA reads TGTGCCAGCAGCTCCGAGTCCTGGGGAGGCCGGGACTATGGCTACACCTTC.

The gene calls are TRBV4-1 and TRBJ2-7, with D maybe TRBD1 (7 bases). The germline V gene encodes CDR1 MGHRA and CDR2 YSYEKL. This CDR3 is built from 18 residues. Trimming removed 1 base at V and 4 bases at J, with 23 bases between. The CDR3 loop is CASSQVVGGPGGFYEQYF. Written as DNA, the CDR3 is TGCGCCAGCAGCCAAGTAGTAGGGGGGCCAGGGGGTTTTTACGAGCAGTACTTC.

The rearrangement joins TRBV21-1 to TRBJ2-3; the table names TRBD2, a call not compared with the DNA. TRBV21-1 is an annotated pseudogene. The CDR3 runs to 22 residues. The CDR3 region is CASSHRPSHGRVSGASTDTQYF. The CDR3, as DNA: TGTGCCAGCAGCCACCGGCCTAGTCATGGGAGGGTGAGCGGGGCGAGCACAGATACGCAGTATTTT.

Only a few counts were recorded for this clone. The gene calls are TRBV4-2 and TRBJ1-2; 8 nucleotides line up with TRBD1. The CDR3 loop spans 15 amino acids. V gave up 1 base and J gave up 6 bases; unmatched junction bases: 7. From germline, CDR1 is LGHNA and CDR2 YNFKEQ. In DNA, the CDR3 is TGTGCCAGCAGCCAAGGTCGGACAGGGAGGGATGGCTACACCTTC. It is translated as CASSQGRTGRDGYTF.